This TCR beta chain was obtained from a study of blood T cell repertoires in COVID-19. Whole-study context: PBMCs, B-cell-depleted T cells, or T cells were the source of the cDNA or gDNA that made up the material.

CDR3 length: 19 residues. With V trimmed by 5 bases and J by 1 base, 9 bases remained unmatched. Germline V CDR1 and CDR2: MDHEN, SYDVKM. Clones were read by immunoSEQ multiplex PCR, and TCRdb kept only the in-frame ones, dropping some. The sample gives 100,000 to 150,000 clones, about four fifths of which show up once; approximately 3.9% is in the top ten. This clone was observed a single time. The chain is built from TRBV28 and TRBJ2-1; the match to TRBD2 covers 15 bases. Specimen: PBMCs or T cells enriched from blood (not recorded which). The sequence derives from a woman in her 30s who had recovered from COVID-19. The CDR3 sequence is CASSPPGLAGGGSYNEQFF. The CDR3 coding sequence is TGTGCCAGCAGTCCCCCCGGACTAGCGGGAGGGGGGTCCTACAATGAGCAGTTCTTC.